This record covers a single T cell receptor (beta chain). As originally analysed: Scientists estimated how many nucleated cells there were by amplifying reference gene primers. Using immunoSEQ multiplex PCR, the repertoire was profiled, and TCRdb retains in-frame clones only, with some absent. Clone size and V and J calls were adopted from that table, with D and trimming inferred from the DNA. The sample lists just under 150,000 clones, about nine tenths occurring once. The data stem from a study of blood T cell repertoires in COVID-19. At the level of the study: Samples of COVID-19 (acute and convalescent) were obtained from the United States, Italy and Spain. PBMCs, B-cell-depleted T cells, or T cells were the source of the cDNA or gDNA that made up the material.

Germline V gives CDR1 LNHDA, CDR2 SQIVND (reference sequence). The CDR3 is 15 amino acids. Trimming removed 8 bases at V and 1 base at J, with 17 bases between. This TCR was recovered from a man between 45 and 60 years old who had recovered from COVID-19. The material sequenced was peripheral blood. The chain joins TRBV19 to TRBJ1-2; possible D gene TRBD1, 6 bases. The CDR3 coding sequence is TGTGCCAGTTCGGACAGCGCTGGGGGTAACTATGGCTACACCTTC. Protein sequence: CASSDSAGGNYGYTF.